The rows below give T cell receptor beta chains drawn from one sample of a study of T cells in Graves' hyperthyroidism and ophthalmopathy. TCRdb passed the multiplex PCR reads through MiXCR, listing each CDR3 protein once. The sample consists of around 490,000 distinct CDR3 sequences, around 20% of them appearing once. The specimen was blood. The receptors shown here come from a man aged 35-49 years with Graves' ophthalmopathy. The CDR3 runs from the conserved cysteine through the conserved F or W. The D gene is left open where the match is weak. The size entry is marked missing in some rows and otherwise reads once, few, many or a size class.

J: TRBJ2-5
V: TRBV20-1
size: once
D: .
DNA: TGCAGTGCTAGTGTACGGGGGTTAGGGACCCAGTACTTC
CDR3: CSASVRGLGTQYF

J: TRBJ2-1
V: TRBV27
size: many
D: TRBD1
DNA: TGTGCCAGCACCACCGGGACAGGTAGCAATGAGCAGTTCTTC
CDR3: CASTTGTGSNEQFF

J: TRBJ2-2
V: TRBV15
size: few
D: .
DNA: TGTGCCACCAGCAGAGATTCGGTTAAGACCGGGGAGCTGTTTTTT
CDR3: CATSRDSVKTGELFF

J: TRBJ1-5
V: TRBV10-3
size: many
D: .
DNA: TGTGCCATCAGTGAAGGGGGTCAGCCCCAGCATTTT
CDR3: CAISEGGQPQHF

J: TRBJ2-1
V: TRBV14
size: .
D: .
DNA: TGTGCCAGCAGCCAAATGGGAGGCGGCAATGAGCAGTTCTTC
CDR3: CASSQMGGGNEQFF

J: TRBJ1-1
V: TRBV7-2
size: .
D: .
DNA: TGTGCCAGCAGCTTCCGGGTCTCTATGGGGACTGAAGCTTTCTTT
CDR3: CASSFRVSMGTEAFF

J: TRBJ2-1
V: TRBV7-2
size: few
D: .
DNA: TGTGCCAGCAAAGCTGGGGACCCGGGGAATGAGCAGTTCTTC
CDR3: CASKAGDPGNEQFF

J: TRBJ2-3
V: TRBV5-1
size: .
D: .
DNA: TGTGCCAGCAGCTTGGGGCTAGCGTCTCGTCGGACGCAGTATTTT
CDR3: CASSLGLASRRTQYF

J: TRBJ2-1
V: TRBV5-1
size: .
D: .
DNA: TGCGCCAGCAGCTTGGTCCCGGGGGTGGGCAGCTCCTACAATGAGCAGTTCTTC
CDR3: CASSLVPGVGSSYNEQFF

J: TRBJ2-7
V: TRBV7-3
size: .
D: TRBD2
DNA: TGTGCCAGCAGCTTACGGCTAGCGGGAGGGCCCGAAGACTACTACGAGCAGTACTTC
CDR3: CASSLRLAGGPEDYYEQYF

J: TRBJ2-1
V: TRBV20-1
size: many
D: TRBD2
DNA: TGCAGTGGCCTCCACGCGGGGGGCGCCTACAATGAGCAGTTCTTC
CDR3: CSGLHAGGAYNEQFF

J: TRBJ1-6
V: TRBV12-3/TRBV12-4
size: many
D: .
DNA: TGTGCCAGCAGTCCTAAGGGGCGTTCACCCCTCCACTTT
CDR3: CASSPKGRSPLHF

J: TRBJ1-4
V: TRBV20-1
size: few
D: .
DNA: TGCAGTGCTAGAGAGGCCCTGAATGAAAAACTGTTTTTT
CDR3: CSAREALNEKLFF